The 16 T cell receptor beta chains below come from one sample, sequenced in a study of shared clonotypes between healthy human individuals. Only in-frame clones appear in the TCRdb table, and some are missing; sequencing was by immunoSEQ multiplex PCR. The sample lists approximately 1.5 million clones; approximately 98.5% were seen once. The sample was naive CD4+ T cells sorted from blood. Sample subset: CD45RA+ positively selected. The receptors here all came from a man younger than 40 in good health.

Regarding this clone: At one boundary the junction diverges from the germline segment, which might be a read error. The chain links TRBV5-4 to TRBJ1-2; 7 bases line up with TRBD1. The germline CDR1 and CDR2 sequences are SGHNT and YYREEE (reference sequence). This CDR3 has 12 residues. The CDR3 here is CASSLDVTGLSF. In DNA form, the CDR3 reads TGTGCCAGCAGCTTGGACGTGACAGGGCTTAGCTTC.

The chain joins TRBV6-5 to TRBJ1-1, with 10 bases aligning to TRBD1. With 3 bases clipped from V and 3 bases from J, the junction kept 7 bases outside the gene matches. There are 16 residues in the CDR3. Germline V gene sequence: CDR1 MNHEY, CDR2 SVGAGI. The DNA for the CDR3 is TGTGCCAGCAGTTATGGGGACAGGGGTTCGTACACTGAAGCTTTCTTT. Its translation: CASSYGDRGSYTEAFF.

This sequence joins TRBV6-5 and TRBJ1-1; the D gene is possibly TRBD1 (5 bases). CDR1 MNHEY and CDR2 SVGAGI come from the germline V gene. CDR3 length: 11 residues. Trimming took 7 bases from V and 11 from J, leaving 14 bases between them. CDR3 sequence: CASTDGGGAFF. The CDR3 nucleotides are TGTGCCAGCACTGACGGGGGTGGGGCTTTCTTT.

The V and J genes are TRBV5-1 and TRBJ1-2; D remains ambiguous. Germline assignment: CDR1 SGHRS and CDR2 YFSETQ. The ends were cut back, 1 base at V and 1 base at J, with 8 bases in the middle. The CDR3 contains 14 residues. CDR3 sequence reads: CASSLISLNYGYTF. CDR3 sequence (DNA): TGCGCCAGCAGCTTGATATCCCTTAACTATGGCTACACCTTC.

The chain carries TRBV2 and TRBJ2-1; D unclear. The CDR3 extends over 12 amino acids. The germline V and J ends were trimmed by 4 bases and 8 bases, with 9 bases remaining between them. Germline V CDR1 and CDR2: SNHLY, FYNNEI. This chain's CDR3 is CASSVTSHEQFF. In nucleotides, the CDR3 is TGTGCCAGCAGTGTTACGTCCCATGAGCAGTTCTTC.

The rearrangement links TRBV5-4 to TRBJ2-3; D is tentatively TRBD1 or TRBD2 (5 bases each). CDR3 length: 13 residues. The germline gives CDR1 SGHNT, CDR2 YYREEE (reference sequence). Between the trimmed V and J ends, which lost 9 bases and 2 bases, there was a span of 13 bases. The CDR3 DNA is TGTGCCATCTCGAGGGGAAACACAGATACGCAGTATTTT. Its translation: CAISRGNTDTQYF. Filled out from reference TRBV5-4 and TRBJ2-3, the complete variable domain reads ETGVTQSPTHLIKTRGQQVTLRCSSQSGHNTVSWYQQALGQGPQFIFQYYREEENGRGNFPPRFSGLQFPNYSSELNVNALELDDSALYLCAISRGNTDTQYFGPGTRLTVL.

The J gene is TRBJ2-3, the V gene TRBV4-1; 7 bases are shared with TRBD2. The CDR3 has 16 amino acids. The V gene's germline CDR1 is MGHRA and CDR2 YSYEKL. The V and J ends lost 1 base and 0 bases, in that order; junction bases with no gene match: 4. DNA for the CDR3: TGCGCCAGCAGCCAAGCGTCGCGGGGGAGCACAGATACGCAGTATTTT. Translated, it gives CASSQASRGSTDTQYF.

V gene TRBV29-1 combines with J gene TRBJ1-2; D might be TRBD1 (5 bases). This CDR3 region has 13 residues. V shed 4 bases and J shed 4 bases, with 13 bases lying between them. Germline CDR1 and CDR2: SQVTM and ANQGSEA. The CDR3 region has the DNA TGCAGCGTTGGCAGGGAAGGGTTCTATGGCTACACCTTC. Residues: CSVGREGFYGYTF.

The J gene is TRBJ2-1, the V gene TRBV6-1, with D hard to call. Deletions cut 3 bases from V and 1 base from J, with 10 bases between. The CDR3 covers 15 residues. Germline CDR1 is MNHNS and CDR2 is SASEGT. The CDR3 nucleotides are TGTGCCAGCAGTGAGCGAGGAGTTTCCTACAATGAGCAGTTCTTC. Amino acids: CASSERGVSYNEQFF.

This chain connects TRBV14 to TRBJ1-1; TRBD1 matches 7 bases. V was pared by 0 bases and J by 5 bases, with 15 bases of the junction left unmatched. CDR3 length equals 18 residues. Per germline, CDR1 SGHDN and CDR2 FVKESK. The CDR3 protein is CASSQDFDWRARGTEAFF. The DNA for the CDR3 is TGTGCCAGCAGCCAAGATTTCGATTGGAGGGCCAGGGGGACTGAAGCTTTCTTT. The variable domain in full, with the rest retrieved from reference TRBV14 and TRBJ1-1, is EAGVTQFPSHSVIEKGQTVTLRCDPISGHDNLYWYRRVMGKEIKFLLHFVKESKQDESGMPNNRFLAERTGGTYSTLKVQPAELEDSGVYFCASSQDFDWRARGTEAFFGQGTRLTVV.

The V gene is TRBV7-6, the J gene TRBJ1-2; the D is unclear. Germline CDR1 reads SGHVS; CDR2 reads FNYEAQ. V was clipped by 5 bases and J by 4 bases, with 8 bases between them. The CDR3 has 12 residues. In nucleotides, the CDR3 is TGTGCCAGCAGCGGAAGAACCTATGGCTACACCTTC. Residues: CASSGRTYGYTF.

The rearrangement links TRBV9 to TRBJ2-7; 8 bases line up with TRBD2. J was trimmed by 0 bases and V by 3 bases; bases with no gene match: 5. The CDR3 consists of 15 residues. Per the germline V gene, CDR1 is SGDLS and CDR2 is YYNGEE. CDR3 nucleotide sequence: TGTGCCAGCAGCGCTAATAGCGGGAACTCCTACGAGCAGTACTTC. Translating it yields CASSANSGNSYEQYF.

This chain joins TRBV5-1 and TRBJ2-2; 8 bases agree with TRBD1. After removal of 2 bases from V and 5 bases from J, the junction contained 5 bases not matched to a gene. The CDR3 has 15 amino acids. Germline-derived CDR1 and CDR2 are SGHRS and YFSETQ. CDR3: CASSFGQGGTGELFF. The CDR3 DNA reads TGCGCCAGCAGCTTCGGACAGGGAGGTACCGGGGAGCTGTTTTTT.

V usage is TRBV28 and J usage is TRBJ2-7; 8 bases are a match to TRBD1. This CDR3 has 14 residues. V lost 4 bases to trimming and J lost 6 bases; unmatched junction nucleotides: 8. Looked up from germline, CDR1 is MDHEN and CDR2 is SYDVKM. The CDR3 DNA reads TGTGCCAGCAGTTCCGGACAGGGAACGGCCGAGCAGTACTTC. It yields the protein CASSSGQGTAEQYF.

The chain recombines TRBV29-1 with TRBJ2-6, with a tentative D call TRBD1 (6 bases). The germline V and J ends were trimmed by 2 bases and 0 bases, with 17 bases remaining between them. Germline V CDR1 and CDR2: SQVTM, ANQGSEA. The CDR3 is 18 residues long. The DNA for the CDR3 is TGCAGCGTTGAATACCCTCCGCAGGGGAGCTCTGGGGCCAACGTCCTGACTTTC. It codes for CSVEYPPQGSSGANVLTF.

The chain links TRBV30 to TRBJ2-1, with D unresolved. The V gene's germline CDR1 is GTSNPN and CDR2 SVGIG (reference sequence). Between the trimmed V and J ends, which lost 2 bases and 6 bases, there was a span of 2 bases. The CDR3 runs 10 residues. This CDR3 is CAWSSNEQFF. In DNA form, the CDR3 reads TGTGCCTGGAGTAGCAATGAGCAGTTCTTC. The full variable domain, rest sourced from reference TRBV30 and TRBJ2-1, is SQTIHQWPATLVQPVGSPLSLECTVEGTSNPNLYWYRQAAGRGLQLLFYSVGIGQISSEVPQNLSASRPQDRQFILSSKKLLLSDSGFYLCAWSSNEQFFGPGTRLTVL.